This section outlines one T cell receptor beta chain sequence together with its context. These data originate in a study of blood T cell repertoires in COVID-19. Using immunoSEQ multiplex PCR, the repertoire was profiled, and TCRdb retains in-frame clones only, with some absent. Of 90,000 to 110,000 clones listed, 81% are singletons. V trimming: 2 bases; J trimming: 8 bases; junction bases outside the gene matches: 3. The V gene's germline CDR1 is MNHEY and CDR2 SVGAGI. The CDR3 runs 15 residues. The specimen sequenced was peripheral blood. This chain joins TRBV6-5 and TRBJ2-1; 13 bases are shared with TRBD2. The TCR comes from a woman aged 70 to 79 with acute or convalescent COVID-19. The CDR3 reads CASSYGTSGKYEQFF. The CDR3 DNA follows: TGTGCCAGCAGTTACGGGACTAGCGGGAAATATGAGCAGTTCTTC.